Presented here are 19 T cell receptor beta chains from one specimen sequenced in a study of OX40 agonist ivuxolimab in advanced cancers. Clones were sequenced by immunoSEQ multiplex PCR, and TCRdb holds only the in-frame ones, with some missing. Of 99,000 or so clones in the sample, 94% are singletons; the top ten hold 0.15% to 0.2%. The source was CD4+ or CD8+ T cells sorted from blood, collected in a trial of the OX40 agonist ivuxolimab. The receptors were gathered from an adult with an advanced solid tumor such as melanoma, head and neck, liver or kidney cancer.

The V call is TRBV27, the J call TRBJ2-5; possible D gene TRBD1, 5 bases. CDR3 size: 13 residues. Trimming cost V 5 bases and J 5 bases, with 12 bases left between them. The V gene's germline CDR1 is MNHEY and CDR2 SMNVEV (reference sequence). The CDR3 spells CASSTRTRETQYF. The CDR3 DNA is TGTGCCAGCAGTACCCGGACAAGGGAGACCCAGTACTTC.

The V gene is TRBV2, the J gene TRBJ2-3; TRBD2 matches 7 bases. The CDR3 runs 15 residues. Germline CDR1 is SNHLY and CDR2 is FYNNEI. V gave up 1 base and J gave up 3 bases; unmatched junction bases: 4. As DNA, the CDR3 is TGTGCCAGCAGTGAAGAGCGGGGAGGAACAGATACGCAGTATTTT. Its protein is CASSEERGGTDTQYF.

The chain employs TRBV4-1 and TRBJ1-6; 10 nucleotides line up with TRBD1. Unmatched junction bases numbered 2, after V lost 4 bases and J lost 5 bases. The CDR3 totals 15 residues. Germline lookup yields CDR1 MGHRA and CDR2 YSYEKL. The CDR3, as DNA: TGCGCCAGCAGCCGGGGACAGGGGAATAATTCACCCCTCCACTTT. Its translation is CASSRGQGNNSPLHF.

The chain is built from TRBV6-1 and TRBJ1-3; D may be TRBD1 (5 bases). This CDR3 is 15 amino acids long. The germline V and J ends were trimmed by 6 bases and 2 bases, with 14 bases remaining between them. CDR1 and CDR2 (germline): MNHNS, SASEGT. DNA of the CDR3: TGTGCCAGCAGCACTACAGGCCTGGCTGGAAACACCATATATTTT. Residues: CASSTTGLAGNTIYF.

The chain recombines TRBV7-8 with TRBJ2-5, with TRBD2 identical over 9 bases. The germline V gene has CDR1 SGHVS and CDR2 FQNEAQ. The J segment lost 4 bases and the V segment lost 1 base, leaving 1 base of the junction unmatched. The CDR3 totals 14 residues. The CDR3 DNA is TGTGCCAGCAGCTTAGGGACTAGCGCAGAGACCCAGTACTTC. Amino acid sequence: CASSLGTSAETQYF.

The V gene is TRBV20-1, the J gene TRBJ2-7, with 7 bases aligning to TRBD2. The CDR3 contains 11 residues. Germline V CDR1 and CDR2: DFQATT, SNEGSKA (reference sequence). V was clipped by 7 bases and J by 4 bases; unmatched bases: 4. Written as DNA, the CDR3 is TGCAGTGAACTAGCGATTTACGAGCAGTACTTC. It specifies CSELAIYEQYF.

In its sample, this clone was seen a few times. This chain joins TRBV6-1 and TRBJ2-1; 8 bases fit TRBD1. The germline CDR1 and CDR2 sequences are MNHNS and SASEGT. V was clipped by 7 bases and J by 10 bases; unmatched bases: 12. CDR3 size: 14 residues. CDR3 residues: CASIPGQGKVEQFF. The CDR3 nucleotides read TGTGCCAGCATCCCTGGACAGGGAAAGGTGGAGCAGTTCTTC.

The V gene is TRBV7-2, the J gene TRBJ1-2, with D unresolved. The CDR3 has 15 residues. Trimming left V 7 bases short and J 6 bases short, with 21 bases between. Per germline, CDR1 SGHTA and CDR2 FQGNSA. The DNA of the CDR3 is TGTGCCAGCACCTCGGGGAAGGGAAGTGCTAATGGCTACACCTTC. This codes for CASTSGKGSANGYTF.

This chain links TRBV18 with TRBJ2-3; a possible D gene is TRBD1 (5 bases). The germline gives CDR1 KGHSH, CDR2 LQKENI. The CDR3 sequence is 17 residues long. The ends were cut back, 0 bases at V and 5 bases at J, with 18 bases in the middle. This chain's CDR3 is CASSPPWQGQLRDTQYF. The CDR3 DNA reads TGTGCCAGCTCACCACCGTGGCAGGGTCAATTGAGAGATACGCAGTATTTT.

V gene TRBV5-1 combines with J gene TRBJ2-7; TRBD2 agrees at 14 bases. The CDR3 extends over 16 amino acids. In germline, CDR1 is SGHRS, CDR2 YFSETQ. The V segment lost 0 bases and the J segment 5 bases; nucleotides outside the gene matches: 4. CDR3 protein: CASSLVGLAGGDEQYF. Written as DNA, the CDR3 is TGCGCCAGCAGCTTGGTCGGACTAGCGGGGGGAGACGAGCAGTACTTC.

V gene TRBV5-1 combines with J gene TRBJ2-7; 7 bases match TRBD1. There are 13 residues in the CDR3. The V gene's germline CDR1 is SGHRS and CDR2 YFSETQ. J lost 3 bases, V lost 0 bases, and 0 bases had no gene match. This CDR3 is CASSLGTGYEQYF. CDR3 coding DNA: TGCGCCAGCAGCTTGGGGACAGGCTACGAGCAGTACTTC.

A remark on this clone: At one of its ends the junction is not consistent with the germline gene, which may arise from a read error. The V and J genes are TRBV7-7 and TRBJ2-1; TRBD2 matches at 12 bases. Germline V lookup: CDR1 SSHAT, CDR2 FNYEAQ (reference sequence). This CDR3 has 15 amino acids. The CDR3 reads CASSFGGLAGNEQFF. CDR3 nucleotides: TGTGCTAGCAGCTTCGGGGGACTAGCGGGCAATGAGCAGTTCTTC.

This clone was detected only a few times. DNA for the CDR3: TGTGCCAGCAGTTGGACGGATAGCAATCAGCCCCAGCATTTT. Translation gives CASSWTDSNQPQHF. V gene TRBV7-9 combines with J gene TRBJ1-5; D call uncertain. This CDR3 comprises 14 residues. Trimming took off 6 bases at V and 0 bases at J, with 9 bases between the two ends. In germline, CDR1 is SEHNR, CDR2 FQNEAQ (reference sequence).

The genes are TRBV19 and TRBJ1-1; TRBD1 matches 8 bases. Per germline, CDR1 LNHDA and CDR2 SQIVND (reference sequence). The CDR3 has 14 amino acids. Trimming at V came to 0 bases and at J to 10 bases, leaving 7 bases not matched to a gene. The CDR3 loop is CASSIDSGTGGAFF. DNA of the CDR3: TGTGCCAGTAGTATAGATTCAGGGACAGGTGGAGCTTTCTTT.

The chain uses TRBV7-2 and TRBJ1-2, with D perhaps matching TRBD1 (6 bases). The V end was cut by 5 bases, the J end by 3 bases, with 10 bases between. CDR1 and CDR2 from the germline V gene are SGHTA and FQGNSA. There are 13 residues in the CDR3. CDR3 loop: CASSQGGDYGYTF. The CDR3 DNA reads as TGTGCCAGCAGCCAAGGGGGGGACTATGGCTACACCTTC.

This clone was counted once. V is TRBV27 and J is TRBJ2-3, with 10 bases lining up with TRBD2. The CDR3 loop spans 16 amino acids. Germline V lookup: CDR1 MNHEY, CDR2 SMNVEV (reference sequence). Unmatched junction bases numbered 3, after V lost 1 base and J lost 2 bases. The CDR3 DNA sequence: TGTGCCAGCAGTTTATATCTAGCGGGAGCCACAGATACGCAGTATTTT. Encoded protein: CASSLYLAGATDTQYF.

As DNA, the CDR3 is TGTGCCAGCTCACCAAACGGAGGAGATACGCAGTATTTT. Amino acids: CASSPNGGDTQYF. The chain joins TRBV18 to TRBJ2-3; a possible D gene is TRBD2 (5 bases). V was trimmed by 2 bases and J by 5 bases, leaving 8 bases between them. Germline-derived CDR1 and CDR2 are KGHSH and LQKENI. This CDR3 spans 13 amino acids.

The rearrangement joins TRBV6-5 to TRBJ1-2; D may be TRBD1 (6 bases). V gave up 1 base and J gave up 6 bases, with 9 bases separating them. The CDR3 loop spans 13 amino acids. CDR1 MNHEY and CDR2 SVGAGI come from the germline V gene. The CDR3 DNA reads as TGTGCCAGCAGTTACTGGGGGGCGGATGGCTACACCTTC. It is translated as CASSYWGADGYTF.

V is TRBV15 and J is TRBJ2-7; 7 bases agree with TRBD2. This CDR3 is 15 amino acids long. V lost 2 bases and J lost 3; bases outside the gene matches: 7. Germline CDR1 reads LNHNV; CDR2 reads YYDKDF (reference sequence). CDR3 amino acids: CATSRPPAGNYEQYF. CDR3 DNA sequence: TGTGCCACCAGCAGACCCCCAGCGGGGAACTACGAGCAGTACTTC.